This T cell receptor (beta chain) was sequenced during a study of CD8 T cells in Susac syndrome. With random hexamers, about 0.5 to 1 ug RNA was reverse transcribed. From the immunoSEQ multiplex PCR reads, TCRdb called clonotypes with MiXCR, one entry per CDR3 protein. The profile shows approximately 200,000 distinct CDR3 sequences, around 95% of them singletons. This sequence originates from a human donor with multiple sclerosis. The sample was CD4+ T cells from PBMCs.

CDR3 in amino acids: CASSPNLGPAAEAFF. Written as DNA, the CDR3 is TGTGCCAGCTCACCTAACCTCGGACCGGCAGCTGAAGCTTTCTTT. The rearrangement joins TRBV18 to TRBJ1-1; no clear D gene. Germline V lookup: CDR1 KGHSH, CDR2 LQKENI. Trimming left V 3 bases short and J 6 bases short, with 17 bases between. This CDR3 is 15 amino acids long.